This T cell receptor beta chain is from a study of T-cell memory formation after mild COVID-19. Broader study findings: Cross-reactive memory seemingly joined, as some responding clones were found in pre-infection memory.

Notes on this clonotype: Its antigen remains unidentified.

In TCRdb, the 5' RACE reads were re-called with MiXCR into one record per CDR3 protein. The sample includes a few hundred thousand distinct CDR3 sequences, 25% to 35% of them seen just once. The source is an adult woman who had mild COVID-19 (a few samples of this study predate the infection). Cell type and time point are not known. The sample consisted of PBMCs or a T cell subset sorted from them (not recorded which).

The CDR3 region has the DNA TGTGCCATCGGACGAGGGGAGTTTTATGAGCAGTTCTTC. This codes for CAIGRGEFYEQFF. The chain recombines TRBV10-3 with TRBJ2-1; possibly TRBD1 or TRBD2 for D (5 bases each). V lost 8 bases, J lost 8 bases, and 16 bases lay in between. This CDR3 region has 13 residues. From germline, CDR1 is ENHRY and CDR2 SYGVKD.